A single sample gave rise to the 27 T cell receptor beta chains below, sequenced in a study of blood T cells in healthy people across ages. Using a J-beta primer mix together with a sample-barcoded 5' primer, a second PCR was run for about 6 to 11 cycles. Each CDR3 protein gets one entry after TCRdb re-called the 5' RACE reads with MiXCR. The repertoire includes 1.4 million to 1.5 million distinct CDR3 sequences, around 42% of them detected once, and around 8% sits in the top ten. The material sequenced was blood. The source of these receptors is a young woman in good health.

The chain recombines TRBV27 with TRBJ2-5, with TRBD2 identical over 9 bases. This CDR3 comprises 15 residues. Losses at the gene ends were 3 bases for V and 5 bases for J; bases not matched to a gene: 7. Germline values: CDR1 MNHEY, CDR2 SMNVEV (reference sequence). The CDR3 protein is CASSFFPSGVETQYF. CDR3 DNA sequence: TGTGCCAGCAGTTTCTTTCCTAGCGGGGTGGAGACCCAGTACTTC.

This clonotype showed up just a few times. The chain employs TRBV12-3 or TRBV12-4 and TRBJ2-7; D may match TRBD1 or TRBD2 (5 bases each). The CDR3 runs 12 residues. The V gene lost 4 bases and the J gene lost 2 bases, with 6 bases spanning the gap. CDR3 sequence reads: CASSWGTYEQYF. The DNA of the CDR3 is TGTGCCAGCAGTTGGGGGACCTACGAGCAGTACTTC.

The sample holds one count of this clonotype. This chain connects TRBV10-3 to TRBJ2-5, with 8 nucleotides matching TRBD2. After removal of 6 bases from V and 11 bases from J, the junction contained 11 bases not matched to a gene. The CDR3 length is 13 residues. Germline CDR1 ENHRY, CDR2 SYGVKD. CDR3 nucleotides: TGTGCCATCAGCAGCGGGAGTGACAATGAGCAGTACTTC. As protein: CAISSGSDNEQYF.

The V and J genes are TRBV6-6 and TRBJ2-5; 11 bases are shared with TRBD2. The V gene's germline CDR1 is MNHNY and CDR2 SVGAGI (reference sequence). The trim removed 3 bases at V and 2 bases at J, leaving 5 bases unmatched. The CDR3 is 16 amino acids. The CDR3 DNA reads TGTGCCAGCAGTTATACCGGGACTAGCGGACAAGAGACCCAGTACTTC. Protein: CASSYTGTSGQETQYF.

J is TRBJ2-6 and V is TRBV12-3 or TRBV12-4, with 10 positions matching TRBD1. J lost 5 bases, V lost 1 base, and 8 bases had no gene match. There are 18 residues in the CDR3. CDR3 bases: TGTGCCAGCAGTTTAGGAAGGACAGGGGGTACCTGGGCCAACGTCCTGACTTTC. Encoded protein: CASSLGRTGGTWANVLTF.

The rearrangement uses TRBV7-8 and TRBJ2-4; TRBD2 is a possible D gene (5 bases). Per the germline V gene, CDR1 is SGHVS and CDR2 is FQNEAQ. The CDR3 sequence is 15 residues long. V lost 5 bases to trimming and J lost 6 bases, with 17 bases between them. In nucleotides, the CDR3 is TGTGCCAGCAGCGCCACGAGGACTGACCTAAACATTCAGTACTTC. It yields the protein CASSATRTDLNIQYF.

This clonotype was counted only a few times. J is TRBJ1-1 and V is TRBV20-1, with 10 nucleotides matching TRBD1. CDR1 is DFQATT, CDR2 SNEGSKA, per germline (reference sequence). The CDR3 has 17 amino acids. The ends lost 0 bases at V and 0 bases at J; junction bases unmatched: 7. DNA for the CDR3: TGCAGTGCTAGAGATTTTGGGACAGGGGTTTTGAACACTGAAGCTTTCTTT. Encoded protein: CSARDFGTGVLNTEAFF.

The CDR3 here is CASSVDPQGGGYTF. The CDR3 nucleotides read TGTGCCAGCAGCGTAGACCCCCAGGGAGGTGGCTACACCTTC. The rearrangement joins TRBV9 to TRBJ1-2; perhaps TRBD1 as D (5 bases). This CDR3 contains 14 residues. In germline, CDR1 is SGDLS, CDR2 YYNGEE. V was clipped by 0 bases and J by 7 bases, with 13 bases between them.

This clonotype has only a few counts. The chain joins TRBV29-1 to TRBJ1-2; 10 nucleotides line up with TRBD1. CDR1 SQVTM and CDR2 ANQGSEA come from the germline V gene. J lost 4 bases, V lost 6 bases, and 5 bases had no gene match. The CDR3 loop spans 13 amino acids. Here the CDR3 reads CSVVRQGAYGYTF. The CDR3 DNA is TGCAGCGTCGTTAGACAGGGGGCCTATGGCTACACCTTC.

In nucleotides, the CDR3 is TGCGCCAGCAGTGAGGGCCAATGGGGTGATACGCAGTATTTT. Its translation: CASSEGQWGDTQYF. This sequence joins TRBV10-1 and TRBJ2-3; D remains ambiguous. The CDR3 loop spans 14 amino acids. Deletions cut 2 bases from V and 6 bases from J, with 12 bases between. CDR1 WNHNN and CDR2 SYGVQD come from the germline V gene (reference sequence).

This chain connects TRBV11-2 to TRBJ1-1, with D uncertain. Germline V CDR1 and CDR2: SGHAT, FQNNGV. This CDR3 region has 15 residues. Trimming left V 1 base short and J 0 bases short, with 9 bases between. The CDR3 loop is CASSLAQKLNTEAFF. CDR3 nucleotide sequence: TGTGCCAGCAGCTTAGCGCAGAAGCTGAACACTGAAGCTTTCTTT.

The chain carries TRBV5-1 and TRBJ1-1; TRBD1 aligns across 9 bases. CDR3 length: 14 amino acids. Germline V lookup: CDR1 SGHRS, CDR2 YFSETQ. Trimming took 1 base from V and 7 from J; bases not matched to a gene: 5. CDR3 in DNA: TGCGCCAGCAGCTTGTTGGGACAGGGCCATGAAGCTTTCTTT. Protein product: CASSLLGQGHEAFF. The full variable domain, its missing parts supplied by reference TRBV5-1 and TRBJ1-1, is KAGVTQTPRYLIKTRGQQVTLSCSPISGHRSVSWYQQTPGQGLQFLFEYFSETQRNKGNFPGRFSGRQFSNSRSEMNVSTLELGDSALYLCASSLLGQGHEAFFGQGTRLTVV.

This clonotype was seen just once. V and J are TRBV14 and TRBJ1-4; possible D gene TRBD1, 5 bases. Germline V gene data show CDR1 as SGHDN and CDR2 as FVKESK. With 5 bases removed from V and 5 bases from J, the gap between germline ends came to 9 bases. The CDR3 is made up of 13 amino acids. The CDR3, as DNA: TGTGCCAGCAGCGAGGGACGAAATGAAAAACTGTTTTTT. Translation gives CASSEGRNEKLFF.

In regard to this clonotype: One junction end disagrees with the germline gene, perhaps due to a read error. The V call is TRBV7-9, the J call TRBJ1-2; unclear D gene. The CDR3 contains 14 residues. The germline gives CDR1 SEHNR, CDR2 FQNEAQ (reference sequence). Written as DNA, the CDR3 is TGTGCCAGCAGCTTAGAACTGTCCAAGTATGGCTACACCTTT. Residues: CASSLELSKYGYTF. Using reference TRBV7-9 and TRBJ1-2 for the parts outside the CDR3, the full variable domain is DTGVSQNPRHKITKRGQNVTFRCDPISEHNRLYWYRQTLGQGPEFLTYFQNEAQLEKSRLLSDRFSAERPKGSFSTLEIQRTEQGDSAMYLCASSLELSKYGYTFGSGTRLTVV.

This clonotype was picked up a small number of times. This sequence joins TRBV27 and TRBJ2-1, with D maybe TRBD1 (6 bases). This CDR3 region has 14 residues. Germline V gives CDR1 MNHEY, CDR2 SMNVEV (reference sequence). Trimming removed 8 bases from V and 4 bases from J, with 15 bases in between. The CDR3 here is CASRGWGQYNEQFF. Written as DNA, the CDR3 is TGTGCCAGCCGAGGATGGGGGCAATACAATGAGCAGTTCTTC.

The chain joins TRBV5-1 to TRBJ1-5, with D possibly TRBD1 on 5 matching bases. Per the germline V gene, CDR1 is SGHRS and CDR2 is YFSETQ. This CDR3 comprises 15 residues. The germline V and J ends were trimmed by 2 bases and 6 bases, with 15 bases remaining between them. In DNA form, the CDR3 reads TGCGCCAGCAGCTTAGACCCGGGGGAAGGTCAGCCCCAGCATTTT. Protein sequence: CASSLDPGEGQPQHF.

This clonotype was counted between two and nine times. The chain couples TRBV5-1 to TRBJ2-1; D is perhaps TRBD2 (6 bases). The germline V gene encodes CDR1 SGHRS and CDR2 YFSETQ. The CDR3 contains 15 residues. Trimming pared 4 bases from V and 2 bases from J, leaving 13 bases between. The CDR3 sequence: CASSISGDPYNEQFF. In DNA, the CDR3 is TGCGCCAGCAGCATTAGCGGAGATCCCTACAATGAGCAGTTCTTC.

CDR3 loop: CASTRATAILTEAFF. The CDR3 DNA is TGTGCCAGCACTAGAGCGACAGCGATTCTCACTGAAGCTTTCTTT. The rearrangement joins TRBV6-2 or TRBV6-3 to TRBJ1-1; D is possibly TRBD1 (5 bases). Germline V CDR1 and CDR2: MNHEY, SVGEGT. V gave up 7 bases and J gave up 4 bases, with 19 bases separating them. The CDR3 contains 15 residues.

V is TRBV29-1 and J is TRBJ1-2; D might be TRBD1 (6 bases). This CDR3 has 13 residues. V shed 4 bases and J shed 12 bases, with 21 bases lying between them. Germline CDR1 reads SQVTM; CDR2 reads ANQGSEA. The CDR3 reads CSVGGGGLQGDTF. The CDR3 coding sequence is TGCAGCGTTGGGGGGGGGGGATTACAGGGCGACACCTTC.

This chain uses TRBV7-9 with TRBJ1-5; D remains unclear. V gave up 5 bases and J gave up 6 bases, with 14 bases separating them. The CDR3 loop spans 14 amino acids. Germline V gene sequence: CDR1 SEHNR, CDR2 FQNEAQ (reference sequence). As DNA, the CDR3 is TGTGCCAGCAGCCCCCGGGATCCAGGTCAGCCCCAGCATTTT. Translation: CASSPRDPGQPQHF. Full variable domain (missing parts from reference TRBV7-9 and TRBJ1-5): DTGVSQNPRHKITKRGQNVTFRCDPISEHNRLYWYRQTLGQGPEFLTYFQNEAQLEKSRLLSDRFSAERPKGSFSTLEIQRTEQGDSAMYLCASSPRDPGQPQHFGDGTRLSIL.

This clonotype was counted a few times. The V call is TRBV27, the J call TRBJ2-5; 7 bases are shared with TRBD2. The CDR3 extends over 16 amino acids. Germline V CDR1 and CDR2: MNHEY, SMNVEV (reference sequence). J was trimmed by 1 base and V by 0 bases; bases with no gene match: 5. The CDR3 nucleotides read TGTGCCAGCAGTTTATCGTCGCTAGCGGTCCAAGAGACCCAGTACTTC. Translation: CASSLSSLAVQETQYF.

This clonotype was recorded a few times. The CDR3 DNA follows: TGTGCCACCAGCAGAGATTTGGGGTCTCACGGCTACACCTTC. Translated: CATSRDLGSHGYTF. The V gene is TRBV15, the J gene TRBJ1-2, with unresolved D. CDR1 is LNHNV and CDR2 is YYDKDF in the germline V gene (reference sequence). V shed 0 bases and J shed 8 bases, with 13 bases lying between them. CDR3 length: 14 amino acids.

This clonotype was seen only a few times. The chain carries TRBV9 and TRBJ2-5; maybe TRBD2 (6 bases). V dropped 2 bases and J dropped 2 bases, with 13 bases sitting between them. Germline V gene lookup returns CDR1 SGDLS and CDR2 YYNGEE. CDR3 size: 15 residues. CDR3 in amino acids: CASSVLAGPQETQYF. DNA for the CDR3: TGTGCCAGCAGCGTTTTGGCGGGGCCACAAGAGACCCAGTACTTC.

The CDR3 DNA sequence: TGTGCCAGCAGCTTGGACCGTCAGGGGGCGCGTATGGGAGCTTTCTTT. Translating gives CASSLDRQGARMGAFF. This sequence joins TRBV5-6 and TRBJ1-1; TRBD1 agrees at 8 bases. The germline V gene encodes CDR1 SGHDT and CDR2 YYEEEE. The CDR3 extends over 16 amino acids. After removal of 0 bases from V and 10 bases from J, the junction contained 14 bases not matched to a gene.

The rearrangement links TRBV7-8 to TRBJ2-7, with 13 nucleotides matching TRBD2. This CDR3 has 15 residues. V trimming: 5 bases; J trimming: 7 bases; junction bases outside the gene matches: 8. Per the germline V gene, CDR1 is SGHVS and CDR2 is FQNEAQ. CDR3 residues: CASSRTSGRSNEQYF. CDR3 sequence (DNA): TGTGCCAGCAGCCGGACTAGCGGGAGATCAAATGAGCAGTACTTC.

This sequence joins TRBV12-3 or TRBV12-4 and TRBJ2-6; D is uncertain. V was clipped by 2 bases and J by 1 base, with 9 bases between them. The CDR3 is 16 residues long. CDR3 DNA: TGTGCCAGCAGTTTAATTAGCACTTCTGGGGCCAACGTCCTGACTTTC. Translating it yields CASSLISTSGANVLTF.

V gene TRBV2 combines with J gene TRBJ2-3; unclear D gene. V was clipped by 5 bases and J by 2 bases, with 8 bases between them. The CDR3 has 13 amino acids. Germline assignment: CDR1 SNHLY and CDR2 FYNNEI. CDR3 loop: CASSMAATDTQYF. The CDR3 DNA reads TGTGCCAGCAGTATGGCTGCCACAGATACGCAGTATTTT.